The 19 T cell receptor beta chains given below trace back to one sample, sequenced in a study of blood T cell repertoires in COVID-19. Repertoires were generated with immunoSEQ multiplex PCR, while TCRdb's copy carries only in-frame clones and drops some. The sample has around 160,000 clones, around 90% seen once. The sequenced material came from peripheral blood. The receptors originated from a man younger than 35 with acute or convalescent COVID-19.

In this sample, this clone turned up once. The chain carries TRBV19 and TRBJ1-4; 9 bases map to TRBD1. The CDR3 covers 15 residues. V lost 4 bases and J lost 8; bases outside the gene matches: 8. From germline, CDR1 is LNHDA and CDR2 SQIVND (reference sequence). The DNA for the CDR3 is TGTGCCAGTAGTACTATACAGGGGGCGCCGGAAAAACTGTTTTTT. It codes for CASSTIQGAPEKLFF.

The V call is TRBV4-1, the J call TRBJ2-7, with D unclear. From germline, CDR1 is MGHRA and CDR2 YSYEKL. V lost 1 base and J lost 0, with 13 bases in between. CDR3 size: 16 residues. The CDR3 region is CASSQGSQSSSYEQYF. The CDR3 DNA is TGCGCCAGCAGCCAAGGTTCACAGTCGAGCTCCTACGAGCAGTACTTC.

This chain joins TRBV11-2 and TRBJ2-1; 10 nucleotides line up with TRBD1. The V and J ends lost 4 bases and 6 bases, in that order; junction bases with no gene match: 12. This CDR3 comprises 17 residues. Germline CDR1 and CDR2: SGHAT and FQNNGV. The CDR3 region has the DNA TGTGCCAGCAGCTCCTTTAGGCGACAGGGGGCGGGCAATGAGCAGTTCTTC. Its protein product is CASSSFRRQGAGNEQFF.

The J gene is TRBJ1-1, the V gene TRBV5-1; TRBD1 matches at 8 bases. Germline CDR1 reads SGHRS; CDR2 reads YFSETQ. The CDR3 loop spans 14 amino acids. Germline trimming cut 3 bases from V and 4 bases from J; bases unmatched to any gene: 5. The CDR3 protein is CASSYDRGGTEAFF. The CDR3, as DNA: TGCGCCAGCAGCTACGACAGGGGAGGCACTGAAGCTTTCTTT.

This clone has only one observation. The V and J genes are TRBV14 and TRBJ1-1, with D possibly being TRBD1 (5 bases). This CDR3 is 14 amino acids long. Germline-derived CDR1 and CDR2 are SGHDN and FVKESK. V was cut by 5 bases and J by 0 bases, with 10 bases left in between. CDR3 sequence: CASSSYRLNTEAFF. DNA for the CDR3: TGTGCCAGCAGCTCCTACAGGCTGAACACTGAAGCTTTCTTT.

J is TRBJ2-3 and V is TRBV7-2; 13 nucleotides match TRBD2. CDR3 length: 16 amino acids. Germline V gene data show CDR1 as SGHTA and CDR2 as FQGNSA. Trimming removed 5 bases from V and 5 bases from J; junction bases left unmatched: 7. The CDR3, as DNA: TGTGCCAGCAGCGCCGAACTAGCGGGGGGGCGAGATACGCAGTATTTT. It yields the protein CASSAELAGGRDTQYF.

This clone was recorded only once. The chain is built from TRBV19 and TRBJ2-1; 15 nucleotides match TRBD2. The CDR3 is 19 amino acids. Germline values: CDR1 LNHDA, CDR2 SQIVND (reference sequence). The V gene end was trimmed by 4 bases and the J gene end by 0 bases; junction bases not matched to a gene: 7. The CDR3: CASSTGLAGGYSSYNEQFF. The CDR3 region has the DNA TGTGCCAGTAGTACCGGACTAGCGGGAGGGTATAGCTCCTACAATGAGCAGTTCTTC.

This chain joins TRBV5-5 and TRBJ1-4; 7 bases agree with TRBD1. With V trimmed by 0 bases and J by 4 bases, 6 bases remained unmatched. This CDR3 has 16 residues. Germline lookup yields CDR1 SGHKS and CDR2 YYEKEE (reference sequence). In nucleotides, the CDR3 is TGTGCCAGCAGCTTGGGGGTGAGGGACAGTAATGAAAAACTGTTTTTT. Translation: CASSLGVRDSNEKLFF.

The chain combines TRBV30 with TRBJ1-2; perhaps TRBD1 as D (6 bases). V was clipped by 2 bases and J by 2 bases, with 15 bases between them. This CDR3 has 15 residues. CDR1 is GTSNPN and CDR2 is SVGIG in the germline V gene (reference sequence). CDR3 nucleotide sequence: TGTGCCTGGAGTACAAAAGGGGGTCGGAACTATGGCTACACCTTC. As protein: CAWSTKGGRNYGYTF.

The rearrangement uses TRBV27 and TRBJ2-1; 11 bases align to TRBD2. Germline CDR1 reads MNHEY; CDR2 reads SMNVEV (reference sequence). The V gene end was trimmed by 9 bases and the J gene end by 0 bases; junction bases not matched to a gene: 4. CDR3 length: 15 residues. This CDR3 is CASVSGGGSYNEQFF. In nucleotides, the CDR3 is TGTGCCAGTGTTAGCGGGGGGGGCTCCTACAATGAGCAGTTCTTC.

This clone has only one observation. The chain has TRBV3-1 (or the pseudogene TRBV3-2) and TRBJ2-5; maybe TRBD1 (6 bases). CDR3 length: 14 amino acids. Per the germline V gene, CDR1 is LGHDT and CDR2 is YNNKEL (reference sequence). Trimming removed 1 base at V and 5 bases at J, with 11 bases between. For the CDR3, the DNA is TGTGCCAGCAGCCAAGGGGGGCCCAGGGAGACCCAGTACTTC. It specifies CASSQGGPRETQYF.

The rearrangement joins TRBV7-9 to TRBJ2-7; 8 nucleotides align to TRBD1. V dropped 3 bases and J dropped 0; count of bases not matched to a gene: 7. The CDR3 runs to 16 residues. Per the germline V gene, CDR1 is SEHNR and CDR2 is FQNEAQ (reference sequence). CDR3 nucleotide sequence: TGTGCCAGCAGCTTTAGGACAGGGCTCAACTCCTACGAGCAGTACTTC. It translates to CASSFRTGLNSYEQYF. Full variable domain (remainder filled in from reference TRBV7-9 and TRBJ2-7): DTGVSQNPRHKITKRGQNVTFRCDPISEHNRLYWYRQTLGQGPEFLTYFQNEAQLEKSRLLSDRFSAERPKGSFSTLEIQRTEQGDSAMYLCASSFRTGLNSYEQYFGPGTRLTVT.

The chain links TRBV30 to TRBJ1-4, with D perhaps TRBD1 (5 bases). Per the germline V gene, CDR1 is GTSNPN and CDR2 is SVGIG (reference sequence). Trimming stripped 3 bases from V and 4 bases from J, with 15 bases between. CDR3 length equals 15 residues. For the CDR3, the DNA is TGTGCCTGGAGCCTACCGACAGAATATAATGAAAAACTGTTTTTT. Residues: CAWSLPTEYNEKLFF.

This clone was seen only a few times. This chain connects TRBV7-9 to TRBJ2-5, with 8 bases aligning to TRBD2. Unmatched junction bases numbered 7, after V lost 5 bases and J lost 5 bases. CDR1 and CDR2 from the germline V gene are SEHNR and FQNEAQ (reference sequence). The CDR3 has 14 amino acids. CDR3 residues: CASSGTSGGETQYF. The CDR3 DNA sequence: TGTGCCAGCAGCGGTACTAGCGGCGGCGAGACCCAGTACTTC.

This clone appeared a single time. This chain uses TRBV9 with TRBJ1-2, with a possible D match to TRBD1 (5 bases). Trimming left V 0 bases short and J 2 bases short, with 14 bases between. CDR1 and CDR2 from the germline V gene are SGDLS and YYNGEE. This CDR3 has 16 amino acids. The CDR3: CASSVAPDGANYGYTF. CDR3 nucleotides: TGTGCCAGCAGCGTAGCTCCCGATGGGGCGAACTATGGCTACACCTTC.

The chain carries TRBV27 and TRBJ2-1, with TRBD2 identical over 8 bases. CDR3 length equals 14 residues. Germline V CDR1 and CDR2: MNHEY, SMNVEV (reference sequence). The V gene end was trimmed by 3 bases and the J gene end by 7 bases; junction bases not matched to a gene: 5. The CDR3 DNA follows: TGTGCCAGCAGTTTTTCAAGCGGGAGAAATGAGCAGTTCTTC. It codes for CASSFSSGRNEQFF.

The rearrangement joins TRBV5-1 to TRBJ1-2; 9 nucleotides match TRBD1. With V trimmed by 3 bases and J by 3 bases, 3 bases remained unmatched. Per the germline V gene, CDR1 is SGHRS and CDR2 is YFSETQ. The CDR3 spans 14 residues. CDR3 nucleotide sequence: TGCGCCAGCAGCTCACAGGGGGCCGACTATGGCTACACCTTC. Its translation: CASSSQGADYGYTF.

The chain couples TRBV7-9 to TRBJ1-5; D possibly corresponds to TRBD1 (5 bases). The CDR3 is 13 amino acids. Germline V CDR1 and CDR2: SEHNR, FQNEAQ (reference sequence). The V end was cut by 1 base, the J end by 7 bases, with 8 bases between. CDR3 in amino acids: CASSLVQGQPQHF. CDR3 nucleotides: TGTGCCAGCAGCTTAGTCCAGGGACAGCCCCAGCATTTT.

V gene TRBV19 combines with J gene TRBJ1-1; D is undetermined. The germline V gene encodes CDR1 LNHDA and CDR2 SQIVND (reference sequence). V was clipped by 7 bases and J by 1 base, with 13 bases between them. This CDR3 is 14 amino acids long. The CDR3 nucleotides read TGTGCCAGTACGAGCGGGGAGGGGAACACTGAAGCTTTCTTT. Translating gives CASTSGEGNTEAFF.